This entry lists 17 T cell receptor beta chains sequenced from one sample in a study of shared clonotypes between healthy human individuals. Sequencing was performed with immunoSEQ multiplex PCR; in TCRdb, only in-frame clones are kept and a portion is missing. This sample carries approximately 2.3 million clones, just over 90% of them seen once, and the ten largest clones take 0.3% to 0.4%. The specimen sequenced was naive CD4+ T cells from PBMCs. Subset here: CD45RA+ positively selected. The receptor source for this set is a man between 18 and 29 years old in good health. Some clones in this sample may be carry-over from other donors' samples.

The genes are TRBV5-1 and TRBJ1-2; the D is unclear. The CDR3 runs 16 residues. V shed 3 bases and J shed 2 bases, with 17 bases lying between them. The germline V gene encodes CDR1 SGHRS and CDR2 YFSETQ. This CDR3 is CASSYTAAGPNYGYTF. The DNA for the CDR3 is TGCGCCAGCAGCTACACCGCCGCGGGCCCGAACTATGGCTACACCTTC.

Note on this clone: Other DNA sequences in this specimen translate into the identical CDR3. This chain connects TRBV5-1 to TRBJ2-6, with 7 positions matching TRBD1. Germline loops: CDR1 SGHRS, CDR2 YFSETQ. V shed 4 bases and J 2 bases; nucleotides not matched to a gene: 3. The CDR3 is 15 residues long. The CDR3 nucleotides are TGCGCCAGCAGCCTTGGGACAGCTGGGGCCAACGTCCTGACTTTC. It translates to CASSLGTAGANVLTF.

The rearrangement joins TRBV11-3 to TRBJ2-1; no definite D call. The CDR3 is made up of 13 amino acids. V gave up 3 bases and J gave up 7 bases, with 10 bases separating them. Germline CDR1 SGHNT, CDR2 YENEEA. The CDR3: CASSFGPENEQFF. Written as DNA, the CDR3 is TGTGCCAGCAGCTTCGGACCTGAGAATGAGCAGTTCTTC.

J is TRBJ1-4 and V is TRBV6-9, with a weak D call TRBD1 (5 bases). Germline CDR1 MNHGY, CDR2 SVAAGI. The CDR3 totals 16 residues. V gave up 5 bases and J gave up 4 bases, with 17 bases separating them. The CDR3 sequence: CASSHPRDLNNEKLFF. Written as DNA, the CDR3 is TGTGCCAGCAGTCATCCCCGGGACCTCAATAATGAAAAACTGTTTTTT.

The J gene is TRBJ2-1, the V gene TRBV29-1; TRBD1 is a possible D gene (5 bases). V was clipped by 3 bases and J by 0 bases, with 15 bases between them. Germline values: CDR1 SQVTM, CDR2 ANQGSEA. The CDR3 is made up of 16 amino acids. DNA of the CDR3: TGCAGCGTTGACCCCCAGGGCAGGAGCTCCTACAATGAGCAGTTCTTC. This sequence encodes CSVDPQGRSSYNEQFF.

A remark on this clone: Distinct nucleotide sequences in the sample also encode this CDR3. The chain employs TRBV19 and TRBJ1-5; no firm D call. CDR3 length: 12 amino acids. Between the trimmed V and J ends, which lost 3 bases and 2 bases, there was a span of 2 bases. Germline loops: CDR1 LNHDA, CDR2 SQIVND (reference sequence). The CDR3 sequence is CASSMGNQPQHF. The CDR3 DNA reads as TGTGCCAGTAGTATGGGCAATCAGCCCCAGCATTTT.

The sample holds a few counts of this clone. The chain joins TRBV5-4 to TRBJ1-2; no reliable D call. Between the trimmed V and J ends, which lost 0 bases and 7 bases, there was a span of 16 bases. The CDR3 contains 15 residues. Germline V gene lookup returns CDR1 SGHNT and CDR2 YYREEE (reference sequence). This CDR3 reads CASSLDGSPLGGYTF. CDR3 nucleotides: TGTGCCAGCAGCTTGGATGGCAGCCCTCTGGGTGGCTACACCTTC.

The chain links TRBV14 to TRBJ2-7; D gene unclear. Germline values: CDR1 SGHDN, CDR2 FVKESK. CDR3 length equals 12 residues. Trimming shortened V by 0 bases and J by 12 bases, and 12 bases separated the two germline ends. CDR3 residues: CASSQETASRYF. The CDR3 DNA reads TGTGCCAGCAGCCAAGAGACCGCCAGCCGGTACTTC. The full variable domain, in which reference TRBV14 and TRBJ2-7 provide the parts outside the CDR3, is EAGVTQFPSHSVIEKGQTVTLRCDPISGHDNLYWYRRVMGKEIKFLLHFVKESKQDESGMPNNRFLAERTGGTYSTLKVQPAELEDSGVYFCASSQETASRYFGPGTRLTVT.

This clone came up once. The J gene is TRBJ2-1, the V gene TRBV7-9; perhaps TRBD2 as D (5 bases). The CDR3 consists of 18 residues. With 0 bases removed from V and 0 bases from J, the gap between germline ends came to 15 bases. Germline V lookup: CDR1 SEHNR, CDR2 FQNEAQ (reference sequence). Here the CDR3 reads CASSLAALAGSSYNEQFF. The CDR3 bases are TGTGCCAGCAGCTTAGCCGCCCTAGCCGGCAGCTCCTACAATGAGCAGTTCTTC.

On this clone itself: Other DNA sequences in this specimen translate into the identical CDR3. This sequence joins TRBV9 and TRBJ2-1; D unclear. This CDR3 contains 11 residues. Trimming took off 2 bases at V and 5 bases at J, with 2 bases between the two ends. CDR1 and CDR2 from the germline V gene are SGDLS and YYNGEE. CDR3 sequence (DNA): TGTGCCAGCAGCGTGGACAATGAGCAGTTCTTC. This translates into CASSVDNEQFF.

The chain couples TRBV6-1 to TRBJ2-3, with TRBD2 matching over 9 bases. Germline CDR1 and CDR2: MNHNS and SASEGT. V was pared by 0 bases and J by 2 bases, with 15 bases of the junction left unmatched. This CDR3 region has 20 residues. CDR3 coding DNA: TGTGCCAGCAGTGAAGCTAAGGGGAACAGGGCTAGCGGGATCACAGATACGCAGTATTTT. Its translation: CASSEAKGNRASGITDTQYF.

The gene calls are TRBV9 and TRBJ2-1; perhaps TRBD2 as D (6 bases). The CDR3 consists of 15 residues. Germline V lookup: CDR1 SGDLS, CDR2 YYNGEE. V lost 1 base and J 4 bases, leaving 12 bases between the germline ends. The CDR3 coding sequence is TGTGCCAGCAGCGTATCGGAGGGTTATTACAATGAGCAGTTCTTC. Residues: CASSVSEGYYNEQFF.

The chain uses TRBV6-1 and TRBJ2-3; D possibly corresponds to TRBD2 (5 bases). The V and J ends lost 8 bases and 3 bases respectively, with 9 bases between them. The CDR3 sequence is 12 residues long. From germline, CDR1 is MNHNS and CDR2 SASEGT. CDR3 protein: CASETGTDTQYF. The CDR3 DNA follows: TGTGCCAGCGAGACGGGGACAGATACGCAGTATTTT.

The chain employs TRBV28 and TRBJ1-4; tentatively, D is TRBD1 (6 bases). The V gene's germline CDR1 is MDHEN and CDR2 SYDVKM. This CDR3 has 16 amino acids. V gave up 5 bases and J gave up 3 bases, with 16 bases separating them. DNA of the CDR3: TGTGCCAGCAGTCTAGGGGGGGCTGGTTCTAATGAAAAACTGTTTTTT. This translates into CASSLGGAGSNEKLFF.

The chain uses TRBV29-1 and TRBJ1-1; the D gene is possibly TRBD1 (6 bases). Germline CDR1 and CDR2: SQVTM and ANQGSEA. This CDR3 comprises 13 residues. Trimming removed 3 bases from V and 0 bases from J, with 8 bases in between. CDR3 in amino acids: CSVEKGVNTEAFF. The DNA of the CDR3 is TGCAGCGTTGAGAAGGGGGTGAACACTGAAGCTTTCTTT.

J is TRBJ1-1 and V is TRBV18; possibly TRBD1 for D (5 bases). Trimming left V 2 bases short and J 1 base short, with 14 bases between. Germline V CDR1 and CDR2: KGHSH, LQKENI. The CDR3 contains 16 residues. The CDR3 here is CASSPKLSGTNTEAFF. CDR3 DNA sequence: TGTGCCAGCTCACCAAAGCTTTCGGGGACGAACACTGAAGCTTTCTTT.

The chain is built from TRBV4-3 and TRBJ2-7; 7 nucleotides line up with TRBD1. Germline CDR1 reads LGHNA; CDR2 reads YSLEER. This CDR3 has 15 residues. V shed 4 bases and J 2 bases; nucleotides not matched to a gene: 8. The chain's CDR3 is CASSPAPGQTYEQYF. The CDR3 DNA follows: TGCGCCAGCAGCCCGGCCCCGGGACAGACCTACGAGCAGTACTTC.